These T cell receptor beta chains were read from a single sample in a study of shared clonotypes between healthy human individuals. Assay used: immunoSEQ multiplex PCR; TCRdb lists only in-frame clones, some missing. This sample has roughly 570,000 clones; roughly 98% occur once, and the top ten carry 0.3%. The sequenced material came from naive CD8+ T cells sorted from blood. The origin of the receptors is a man aged 25 to 45 in good health. CDR3s include the opening cysteine and the closing phenylalanine or tryptophan. The D gene is left open where the match is weak. Part of the rows lack a size; the others show once, few, many or a class for expanded clones.

TRBV19	TRBJ2-3	NA	NA	CASSPGGLSETDTQYF	TGTGCCAGTTCACCGGGGGGCCTATCAGAAACAGATACGCAGTATTTT
TRBV19	TRBJ2-7	NA	NA	CASSIPGYEQYF	TGTGCCAGTAGTATACCGGGTTACGAGCAGTACTTC
TRBV29-1	TRBJ1-2	NA	NA	CSVARATNYGYTF	TGCAGCGTTGCCAGGGCGACTAACTATGGCTACACCTTC
TRBV4-1	TRBJ2-1	NA	NA	CASSQSGNEQFF	TGCGCCAGCAGCCAATCGGGGAATGAGCAGTTCTTC
TRBV4-3	TRBJ2-2	NA	NA	CASSQVSCLGELFF	TGCGCCAGCAGCCAAGTAAGTTGTCTCGGGGAGCTGTTTTTT
TRBV29-1	TRBJ1-3	NA	once	CSVENGVSGNTIYF	TGCAGCGTTGAGAACGGAGTCTCTGGAAACACCATATATTTT
TRBV27	TRBJ2-5	TRBD2	NA	CASRILAGGEETQYF	TGTGCCAGCAGAATACTAGCGGGAGGGGAGGAGACCCAGTACTTC
TRBV7-9	TRBJ2-7	NA	NA	CASSLGASLREQYF	TGTGCCAGCAGCTTAGGTGCTAGCTTGAGGGAGCAGTACTTC
TRBV6-5	TRBJ2-5	TRBD1	once	CASSRTGEETQYF	TGTGCCAGCAGCCGGACAGGGGAAGAGACCCAGTACTTC
TRBV14	TRBJ2-7	TRBD1	NA	CASSQTTGGAYEQYF	TGTGCCAGCAGCCAGACCACAGGGGGCGCCTACGAGCAGTACTTC
TRBV27	TRBJ2-7	TRBD1	NA	CASSGQGRLEQYF	TGTGCCAGCAGTGGACAGGGGCGGCTCGAGCAGTACTTC
TRBV5-4	TRBJ2-7	NA	NA	CASSQYREGSEQYF	TGTGCCAGCAGCCAGTACAGGGAGGGTTCCGAGCAGTACTTC
TRBV9	TRBJ2-1	NA	NA	CASGTHNEQFF	TGTGCCAGCGGGACCCACAATGAGCAGTTCTTC
TRBV11-1	TRBJ2-1	NA	few	CASSSQGDEQFF	TGTGCCAGCAGCTCACAGGGCGATGAGCAGTTCTTC
TRBV5-1	TRBJ2-2	NA	NA	CASRGGPGPPNTGELFF	TGCGCCAGCAGAGGGGGTCCGGGGCCTCCGAACACCGGGGAGCTGTTTTTT
TRBV19	TRBJ2-1	TRBD2	NA	CASRPGGLAVDEQFF	TGTGCCAGTAGGCCGGGGGGACTTGCTGTCGATGAGCAGTTCTTC
TRBV7-6	TRBJ2-3	TRBD2	once	CASSGRLAGDPDTQYF	TGTGCCAGCAGCGGCCGACTAGCGGGAGACCCAGATACGCAGTATTTT
TRBV6-5	TRBJ2-5	NA	NA	CASSLDAKTQYF	TGTGCCAGCAGCCTGGATGCGAAGACCCAGTACTTC
TRBV27	TRBJ2-7	NA	NA	CASSLSQASFNYEQYF	TGTGCCAGCAGTTTGTCCCAGGCCTCCTTTAACTACGAGCAGTACTTC
TRBV27	TRBJ2-1	NA	NA	CASSSAAYNEQFF	TGTGCCAGCAGTTCAGCAGCCTACAATGAGCAGTTCTTC
TRBV29-1	TRBJ2-7	NA	NA	CSVATESYEQYF	TGCAGCGTGGCGACAGAATCCTACGAGCAGTACTTC
TRBV19	TRBJ2-3	NA	NA	CASSIVQDTDTQYF	TGTGCCAGTAGTATAGTCCAGGACACAGATACGCAGTATTTT
TRBV19	TRBJ2-7	TRBD2	NA	CASSISPAGDYEQYF	TGTGCCAGTAGTATAAGTCCAGCGGGAGACTACGAGCAGTACTTC
TRBV11-2	TRBJ2-7	NA	NA	CASRAPGTPSEQYF	TGTGCCAGCAGGGCTCCCGGGACCCCTTCCGAGCAGTACTTC
TRBV9	TRBJ2-7	NA	few	CASSVADYYEQYF	TGTGCCAGCAGCGTAGCGGACTACTACGAGCAGTACTTC
TRBV5-1	TRBJ2-7	NA	few	CASSPLTMDEQYF	TGCGCCAGCAGCCCTCTAACCATGGACGAGCAGTACTTC
TRBV28	TRBJ2-7	NA	NA	CASSNPPGSVSYEQYF	TGTGCCAGCTCAAATCCCCCCGGGAGCGTTTCCTACGAGCAGTACTTC
TRBV6-1	TRBJ2-7	TRBD2	NA	CASSDSPSGGYEQYF	TGTGCCAGCAGTGATTCTCCTAGCGGAGGTTACGAGCAGTACTTC
TRBV28	TRBJ2-7	NA	NA	CAAVTSHEQYF	TGTGCCGCCGTGACAAGCCACGAGCAGTACTTC
TRBV11-2	TRBJ2-7	NA	NA	CASSFRLDSFYEQYF	TGTGCCAGCAGCTTCCGATTGGATTCTTTCTACGAGCAGTACTTC
TRBV7-8	TRBJ2-7	NA	NA	CASSLVGFYEQYF	TGTGCCAGCAGCTTAGTAGGGTTCTACGAGCAGTACTTC
TRBV19	TRBJ2-7	NA	NA	CASSAGDNPYEQYF	TGTGCCAGTAGTGCCGGGGACAACCCCTACGAGCAGTACTTC
TRBV20-1	TRBJ2-1	NA	once	CSADREGEQFF	TGCAGTGCTGACAGAGAAGGTGAGCAGTTCTTC
TRBV5-1	TRBJ2-3	TRBD2	NA	CASSLGLAGLADTQYF	TGCGCCAGCAGCTTGGGACTAGCGGGACTGGCAGATACGCAGTATTTT
TRBV7-9	TRBJ2-2	NA	NA	CASSQTNTGELFF	TGTGCCAGCAGCCAGACGAACACCGGGGAGCTGTTTTTT